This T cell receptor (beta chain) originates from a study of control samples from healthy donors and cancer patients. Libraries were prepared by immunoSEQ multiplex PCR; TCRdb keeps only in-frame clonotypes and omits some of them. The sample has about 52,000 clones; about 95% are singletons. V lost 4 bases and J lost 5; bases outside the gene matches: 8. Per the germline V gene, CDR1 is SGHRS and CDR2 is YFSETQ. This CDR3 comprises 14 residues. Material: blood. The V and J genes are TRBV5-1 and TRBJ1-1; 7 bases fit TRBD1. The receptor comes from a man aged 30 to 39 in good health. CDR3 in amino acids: CASSGTTGSTEAFF. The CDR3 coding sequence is TGCGCCAGCAGCGGGACGACAGGGAGTACTGAAGCTTTCTTT.